Listed below are T cell receptor beta chains from one sample, sequenced in a study of blood T cell repertoires in COVID-19. TCRdb keeps only in-frame clones here, not all; method: immunoSEQ multiplex PCR. The sample has under 25,000 clones, 75% to 90% seen once. The sequenced material came from peripheral blood. The receptors originated from a woman in her seventies with active COVID-19. The CDR3 runs from the conserved cysteine through the conserved F or W. The order of the fields is clone size, J gene, V gene, D gene, CDR3 DNA, CDR3 protein. D genes are given only for firm matches. Size is omitted from some rows. Given values are once, few, many or a class for expanded clones.

size: NA; J: TRBJ2-3; V: TRBV3-1/TRBV3-2; D: NA; DNA: TGTGCCAGCAGCTTACGGGACACAGGCACAGATACGCAGTATTTT; CDR3: CASSLRDTGTDTQYF
size: NA; J: TRBJ1-6; V: TRBV3-1/TRBV3-2; D: NA; DNA: TGTGCCAGCAGCCAAGAGCAGGGGATCGGGAATTCACCCCTCCACTTT; CDR3: CASSQEQGIGNSPLHF
size: NA; J: TRBJ1-4; V: TRBV5-6; D: TRBD1; DNA: TGTGCCAGCAGCCGGGACAGACGAAGTGAAAAACTGTTTTTT; CDR3: CASSRDRRSEKLFF
size: NA; J: TRBJ2-1; V: TRBV5-4; D: TRBD2; DNA: TGTGCCAGCAGCGCCGGAACCGGGACTAGCGGGGGCAATGAGCAGTTCTTC; CDR3: CASSAGTGTSGGNEQFF
size: NA; J: TRBJ2-5; V: TRBV5-6; D: TRBD2; DNA: TGTGCCAGCAGCCTTCGGGGGGTTCTGACCCAGTACTTC; CDR3: CASSLRGVLTQYF
size: NA; J: TRBJ2-2; V: TRBV21-1; D: NA; DNA: TGTGCCAGCAGCAAATTCACGGCAGGGGTCCTCGGGGAGCTGTTTTTT; CDR3: CASSKFTAGVLGELFF
size: NA; J: TRBJ1-5; V: TRBV4-2; D: TRBD1; DNA: TGTGCCAGCAGCCCCGACAGGGGCAATCAGCCCCAGCATTTT; CDR3: CASSPDRGNQPQHF
size: NA; J: TRBJ1-5; V: TRBV14; D: NA; DNA: TGTGCCAGCAGCCAAGACGGCAATCAGCCCCAGCATTTT; CDR3: CASSQDGNQPQHF
size: NA; J: TRBJ2-1; V: TRBV7-3; D: NA; DNA: TGTGCCAGCAGCTTAACAGGGGGTCAGCAGTTCTTC; CDR3: CASSLTGGQQFF
size: NA; J: TRBJ1-1; V: TRBV18; D: NA; DNA: TGTGCCAGCTCACGACAGAGGAACACTGAAGCTTTCTTT; CDR3: CASSRQRNTEAFF
size: few; J: TRBJ2-7; V: TRBV13; D: TRBD2; DNA: TGTGCCAGCAGCTTTGGGGGGGCCTACGAGCAGTACTTC; CDR3: CASSFGGAYEQYF
size: NA; J: TRBJ2-7; V: TRBV6-2/TRBV6-3; D: TRBD1; DNA: TGTGCCAGCAGCCGACCGGGACAGGAGAAGGCGCAGTACTTC; CDR3: CASSRPGQEKAQYF
size: NA; J: TRBJ1-1; V: TRBV23-1; D: NA; DNA: TGCGCCAGCAGTCAGGGGCTGGGGACTGAAGCTTTCTTT; CDR3: CASSQGLGTEAFF
size: NA; J: TRBJ1-1; V: TRBV7-2; D: TRBD1; DNA: TGTGCCAGCAGCTTGACAGGGGGCGGAATAAGAAACACTGAAGCTTTCTTT; CDR3: CASSLTGGGIRNTEAFF
size: NA; J: TRBJ1-4; V: TRBV15; D: NA; DNA: TGTGCCACCAGCAGAGAATCAGGGAAACGTAGTGAAAAACTGTTTTTT; CDR3: CATSRESGKRSEKLFF
size: NA; J: TRBJ1-5; V: TRBV7-9; D: NA; DNA: TGTGCCAGCAGCTTAGCGGGTGGAGGAGATCAGCCCCAGCATTTT; CDR3: CASSLAGGGDQPQHF
size: once; J: TRBJ1-3; V: TRBV9; D: NA; DNA: TGTGCCAGCAGCGTAGAGGTTGCCTTGGAGCTGGGAAACACCATATATTTT; CDR3: CASSVEVALELGNTIYF